These 4 T cell receptor beta chains came from one sample sequenced in a study of tumor-infiltrating lymphocytes in primary liver carcinoma. A primer matching the constant region was used to make TCR beta cDNA from approximately 520 ng of total RNA. Three-round nested multiplex PCR performed with slightly modified ARM-PCR produced the TCR beta libraries. TRBV1-TRBV30 forward primers and a C-beta reverse primer were used in the first two PCR rounds, which each ran for around 11 cycles. MiXCR was run by TCRdb on the multiplex PCR reads, yielding one entry per CDR3 protein. The sample consists of over 250,000 distinct CDR3 sequences, roughly three fifths of them appearing once. They got blood RNA out of unsorted whole blood and also pulled out germline DNA. What was sequenced was peripheral blood. Receptors were obtained from a woman aged 25 to 45 with primary liver carcinoma and hepatitis B virus infection.

The chain combines TRBV29-1 with TRBJ1-2; D remains ambiguous. With 4 bases removed from V and 4 bases from J, the gap between germline ends came to 10 bases. Germline V gene lookup returns CDR1 SQVTM and CDR2 ANQGSEA. CDR3 size: 12 residues. The CDR3 sequence is CSVGGRGYGYTF. Written as DNA, the CDR3 is TGCAGCGTTGGAGGGAGAGGCTATGGCTACACCTTC.

This clonotype is a singleton in its sample. This chain links TRBV11-2 with TRBJ2-2; D assignment may be TRBD1 or TRBD2 (5 bases each). This CDR3 has 17 amino acids. Germline loops: CDR1 SGHAT, CDR2 FQNNGV. The V end lost 6 bases, the J end lost 4 bases, and 21 bases lay between the germline ends. CDR3 sequence (DNA): TGTGCCAGCAGACTCGACCTCGGGCATGGGGGCACCGGGGAGCTGTTTTTT. Its protein product is CASRLDLGHGGTGELFF.

CDR3 in amino acids: CASRLDRGEYNEQFF. The CDR3 DNA reads as TGTGCCAGCCGCCTGGACAGGGGGGAATACAATGAGCAGTTCTTC. The rearrangement uses TRBV11-1 and TRBJ2-1, with TRBD1 matching over 10 bases. This CDR3 has 15 amino acids. Unmatched junction bases numbered 8, after V lost 8 bases and J lost 4 bases. The germline V gene has CDR1 SGHAT and CDR2 FQDESV (reference sequence).

In this sample, this clonotype turned up once. This sequence joins TRBV28 and TRBJ2-2; 11 bases line up with TRBD2. V shed 6 bases and J 10 bases; nucleotides not matched to a gene: 16. Germline lookup yields CDR1 MDHEN and CDR2 SYDVKM. The CDR3 totals 17 residues. CDR3 DNA sequence: TGTGCCAGCAGCTCCTACCTTAGCGGGAGGGCCGCCGAGGAGCTGTTTTTT. Protein: CASSSYLSGRAAEELFF.